A single sample gave rise to the 26 T cell receptor beta chains below, sequenced in a study of T cell responses to AZD1222 COVID-19 vaccine. Produced via immunoSEQ multiplex PCR; TCRdb's table is partial and in-frame only. Of over 100,000 clones detected, about 87% appear once; the ten largest clones hold under 9%. This specimen consisted of peripheral blood, obtained on day 0 of AZD1222 vaccination. Receptor source: an adult in good health.

V is TRBV9 and J is TRBJ2-5; tentatively, D is TRBD2 (5 bases). There are 14 residues in the CDR3. In germline, CDR1 is SGDLS, CDR2 YYNGEE. V shed 4 bases and J shed 1 base, with 11 bases lying between them. CDR3 DNA: TGTGCCAGCAGCCCGGAGGTTTTCCAAGAGACCCAGTACTTC. It specifies CASSPEVFQETQYF.

The J gene is TRBJ1-6, the V gene TRBV5-1, with 10 positions matching TRBD1. The CDR3 has 16 amino acids. Germline CDR1 and CDR2: SGHRS and YFSETQ. The ends lost 3 bases at V and 6 bases at J; junction bases unmatched: 6. The CDR3 region has the DNA TGCGCCAGCAGCTGGGGGGACAGGGGAGTTAATTCACCCCTCCACTTT. Its translation is CASSWGDRGVNSPLHF.

This rearrangement joins TRBV5-1 to TRBJ1-1; 8 bases line up with TRBD1. Germline assignment: CDR1 SGHRS and CDR2 YFSETQ. Trimming cost V 2 bases and J 6 bases; bases outside gene matches: 3. The CDR3 has 13 amino acids. In DNA form, the CDR3 reads TGCGCCAGCAGCTTTCAGGGGGCCGCTGAAGCTTTCTTT. It translates to CASSFQGAAEAFF. Based on the CDR3 plus reference TRBV5-1 and TRBJ1-1, the full variable domain is KAGVTQTPRYLIKTRGQQVTLSCSPISGHRSVSWYQQTPGQGLQFLFEYFSETQRNKGNFPGRFSGRQFSNSRSEMNVSTLELGDSALYLCASSFQGAAEAFFGQGTRLTVV.

The chain joins TRBV24-1 to TRBJ1-2, with D perhaps TRBD1 (5 bases). CDR3 length equals 12 residues. Germline V gives CDR1 KGHDR, CDR2 SFDVKD. Trimming shortened V by 4 bases and J by 4 bases, and 6 bases separated the two germline ends. The CDR3 sequence: CATSEGAYGYTF. DNA for the CDR3: TGTGCCACCAGTGAAGGGGCCTATGGCTACACCTTC.

The rearrangement links TRBV6-6 to TRBJ2-5, with D hard to call. Trimming cost V 6 bases and J 1 base, with 15 bases left between them. The V gene's germline CDR1 is MNHNY and CDR2 SVGAGI (reference sequence). The CDR3 totals 15 residues. CDR3 in DNA: TGTGCCAGCAGATCCCTGGGCAGATCCCAAGAGACCCAGTACTTC. It encodes CASRSLGRSQETQYF.

The DNA for the CDR3 is TGCGCCAGCAGCTTGGTAGGTACTTCTGGGGCCAACGTCCTGACTTTC. This codes for CASSLVGTSGANVLTF. The gene calls are TRBV5-1 and TRBJ2-6; D call uncertain. V gave up 0 bases and J gave up 1 base, with 8 bases separating them. This CDR3 contains 16 residues. Germline CDR1 and CDR2: SGHRS and YFSETQ.

The chain carries TRBV16 and TRBJ1-6, with 7 bases lining up with TRBD1. The germline CDR1 and CDR2 sequences are KGHSY and FQNENV. With V trimmed by 6 bases and J by 5 bases, 10 bases remained unmatched. The CDR3 extends over 16 amino acids. CDR3 in amino acids: CASRQNRGSDNSPLHF. For the CDR3, the DNA is TGTGCCAGCAGACAAAACAGGGGTTCAGATAATTCACCCCTCCACTTT.

The chain combines TRBV14 with TRBJ1-2; possibly TRBD1 for D (6 bases). CDR1 is SGHDN, CDR2 FVKESK, per germline. Trimming took 0 bases from V and 4 from J, leaving 12 bases between them. The CDR3 covers 15 residues. The CDR3, as DNA: TGTGCCAGCAGCCAAGAGGAGGGGGATGTCTATGGCTACACCTTC. This translates into CASSQEEGDVYGYTF.

The chain recombines TRBV5-4 with TRBJ2-7, with 13 bases identical to TRBD2. The germline CDR1 and CDR2 sequences are SGHNT and YYREEE (reference sequence). V trimming: 4 bases; J trimming: 5 bases; junction bases outside the gene matches: 6. The CDR3 loop spans 15 amino acids. CDR3 DNA sequence: TGTGCCAGCAGCACCCGGACTAGCGGGAGCCACGAGCAGTACTTC. Residues: CASSTRTSGSHEQYF.

The J gene is TRBJ1-2, the V gene TRBV6-4, with 8 bases that match TRBD1. The CDR3 runs to 15 residues. CDR1 is MRHNA, CDR2 SNTAGT, per germline. V lost 3 bases and J lost 1; bases outside the gene matches: 4. DNA for the CDR3: TGTGCCAGCAGTGAAGGGACAGGAGTTAACTATGGCTACACCTTC. This translates into CASSEGTGVNYGYTF.

J is TRBJ1-1 and V is TRBV5-6, with TRBD1 matching 7 bases. There are 15 residues in the CDR3. Trimming cost V 4 bases and J 0 bases; bases outside gene matches: 6. The germline V gene has CDR1 SGHDT and CDR2 YYEEEE. In DNA form, the CDR3 reads TGTGCCAGCAGCCAGGGGGGGGCACTGAACACTGAAGCTTTCTTT. Translating gives CASSQGGALNTEAFF.

The sample holds a few counts of this clone. The chain links TRBV28 to TRBJ1-4, with 10 bases matching TRBD1. The CDR3 has 15 amino acids. Per germline, CDR1 MDHEN and CDR2 SYDVKM. The trim removed 1 base at V and 10 bases at J, leaving 6 bases unmatched. The CDR3 loop is CASSLSGTGVGKLFF. The CDR3 region has the DNA TGTGCCAGCAGTTTATCCGGGACAGGGGTCGGAAAACTGTTTTTT.

The J gene is TRBJ2-4, the V gene TRBV20-1; perhaps TRBD2 as D (5 bases). Looked up from germline, CDR1 is DFQATT and CDR2 is SNEGSKA (reference sequence). V lost 3 bases and J lost 0, with 18 bases in between. The CDR3 is 17 residues long. The CDR3 nucleotides are TGCAGTGCTAGTTTGCTAGCTGTCGGGCTAGCCAAAAACATTCAGTACTTC. Protein sequence: CSASLLAVGLAKNIQYF.

This clone was counted between two and nine times. V and J are TRBV5-5 and TRBJ2-1, with 8 positions matching TRBD2. Germline values: CDR1 SGHKS, CDR2 YYEKEE (reference sequence). The V and J ends lost 3 bases and 3 bases, in that order; junction bases with no gene match: 11. CDR3 length: 17 amino acids. CDR3 in DNA: TGTGCCAGCAGCTCCCCGGGGGGGAGGGTGCTCTACAATGAGCAGTTCTTC. Its protein product is CASSSPGGRVLYNEQFF.

This rearrangement joins TRBV2 to TRBJ2-5, with TRBD1 matching 7 bases. The J segment lost 5 bases and the V segment lost 6 bases, leaving 6 bases of the junction unmatched. Germline V lookup: CDR1 SNHLY, CDR2 FYNNEI. The CDR3 is 13 residues long. The CDR3 region is CASRTGARETQYF. The CDR3, as DNA: TGTGCCAGCAGAACAGGGGCCAGGGAGACCCAGTACTTC.

The J gene is TRBJ1-5, the V gene TRBV27; D is undetermined. Germline values: CDR1 MNHEY, CDR2 SMNVEV (reference sequence). CDR3 length: 13 amino acids. V was clipped by 0 bases and J by 6 bases, with 6 bases between them. The CDR3 nucleotides read TGTGCCAGCAGTTTATCGCATGCTCAGCCCCAGCATTTT. This codes for CASSLSHAQPQHF.

This rearrangement joins TRBV6-5 to TRBJ2-2, with D perhaps given as TRBD1 or TRBD2 (5 bases each). The CDR3 has 15 residues. In germline, CDR1 is MNHEY, CDR2 SVGAGI. V dropped 5 bases and J dropped 6 bases, with 16 bases sitting between them. The CDR3 DNA sequence: TGTGCCAGCAGTCCCTCGGGACGTTCGGCCGGGGAGCTGTTTTTT. Translating gives CASSPSGRSAGELFF.

The chain employs TRBV24-1 and TRBJ2-1; 7 nucleotides align to TRBD2. Germline lookup yields CDR1 KGHDR and CDR2 SFDVKD. There are 15 residues in the CDR3. The J segment lost 6 bases and the V segment lost 4 bases, leaving 8 bases of the junction unmatched. The CDR3 here is CATSEGGGGFNEQFF. DNA for the CDR3: TGTGCCACCAGTGAAGGTGGGGGAGGGTTCAATGAGCAGTTCTTC.

V usage is TRBV14 and J usage is TRBJ2-3; TRBD2 aligns across 9 bases. Losses at the gene ends were 1 base for V and 2 bases for J; bases not matched to a gene: 1. Germline CDR1 and CDR2: SGHDN and FVKESK. CDR3 size: 15 residues. The CDR3: CASSQGTSDTDTQYF. CDR3 sequence (DNA): TGTGCCAGCAGCCAAGGGACTAGCGACACAGATACGCAGTATTTT.

This clone was seen once. The rearrangement links TRBV30 to TRBJ1-4; no clear D gene. The length of the CDR3 is 13 residues. Germline V CDR1 and CDR2: GTSNPN, SVGIG (reference sequence). The germline V and J ends were trimmed by 3 bases and 4 bases, with 9 bases remaining between them. CDR3 in DNA: TGTGCCTGGAGCCCACTGGTTAATGAAAAACTGTTTTTT. This translates into CAWSPLVNEKLFF.

The chain has TRBV7-3 and TRBJ1-1; tentatively, D is TRBD1 (5 bases). From germline, CDR1 is SGHTA and CDR2 FQGTGA. The CDR3 contains 19 residues. The V and J ends lost 5 bases and 3 bases respectively, with 28 bases between them. In nucleotides, the CDR3 is TGTGCCAGCAGCCTTCTTCGACCCACCCAGGGTAGTAGTCACACTGAAGCTTTCTTT. Amino acids: CASSLLRPTQGSSHTEAFF. The complete variable domain, with remaining parts taken from reference TRBV7-3 and TRBJ1-1, reads GAGVSQTPSNKVTEKGKYVELRCDPISGHTALYWYRQSLGQGPEFLIYFQGTGAADDSGLPNDRFFAVRPEGSVSTLKIQRTERGDSAVYLCASSLLRPTQGSSHTEAFFGQGTRLTVV.

The chain couples TRBV12-3 or TRBV12-4 to TRBJ1-3; D gene uncertain. The V gene lost 3 bases and the J gene lost 4 bases, with 7 bases spanning the gap. CDR3 length equals 13 residues. DNA of the CDR3: TGTGCCAGCAGTTTTTACAAGGGAAACACCATATATTTT. This gives the protein CASSFYKGNTIYF.

This clone has more than one count but fewer than ten. The chain employs TRBV19 and TRBJ1-1, with D maybe TRBD1 (6 bases). The CDR3 loop spans 16 amino acids. CDR1 and CDR2 (germline): LNHDA, SQIVND (reference sequence). Trimming left V 4 bases short and J 2 bases short, with 17 bases between. CDR3 sequence (DNA): TGTGCCAGTAGTAACCTCAGGGGCGCGGGAAACACTGAAGCTTTCTTT. Its translation: CASSNLRGAGNTEAFF.

Regarding this clone: Other DNA sequences within the sample encode an identical CDR3. V usage is TRBV3-1 (or the pseudogene TRBV3-2) and J usage is TRBJ1-2; no definite D call. The germline V and J ends were trimmed by 1 base and 2 bases, with 5 bases remaining between them. Germline V gives CDR1 LGHDT, CDR2 YNNKEL (reference sequence). This CDR3 has 13 amino acids. This CDR3 is CASSQGGNYGYTF. The CDR3 DNA follows: TGTGCCAGCAGCCAAGGAGGGAACTATGGCTACACCTTC.

This clone has just a few counts. The chain employs TRBV19 and TRBJ2-2; D unclear. V lost 5 bases to trimming and J lost 5 bases, with 12 bases between them. From germline, CDR1 is LNHDA and CDR2 SQIVND (reference sequence). There are 14 residues in the CDR3. In DNA form, the CDR3 reads TGTGCCAGTAGTCTGCCTTTTGGGACCGGGGAGCTGTTTTTT. Translating it yields CASSLPFGTGELFF.

The chain uses TRBV5-1 and TRBJ2-7; TRBD1 agrees at 7 bases. The CDR3 sequence is 12 residues long. Germline V gene lookup returns CDR1 SGHRS and CDR2 YFSETQ. V lost 6 bases, J lost 5 bases, and 5 bases stayed unmatched. The CDR3 region has the DNA TGCGCCAGCAAAGGACAGGTGGACGAGCAGTACTTC. Amino acid sequence: CASKGQVDEQYF.